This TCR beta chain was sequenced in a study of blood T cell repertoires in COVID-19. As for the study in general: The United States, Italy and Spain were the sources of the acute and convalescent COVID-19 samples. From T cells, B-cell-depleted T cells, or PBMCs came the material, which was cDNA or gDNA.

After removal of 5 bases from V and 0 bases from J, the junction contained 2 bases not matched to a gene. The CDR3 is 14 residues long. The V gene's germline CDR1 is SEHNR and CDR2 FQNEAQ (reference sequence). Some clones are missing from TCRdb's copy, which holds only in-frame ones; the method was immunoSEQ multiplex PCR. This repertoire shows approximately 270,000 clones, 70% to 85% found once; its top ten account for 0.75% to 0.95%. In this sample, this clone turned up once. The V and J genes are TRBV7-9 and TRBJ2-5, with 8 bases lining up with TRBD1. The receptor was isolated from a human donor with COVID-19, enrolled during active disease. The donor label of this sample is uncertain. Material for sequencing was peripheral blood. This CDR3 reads CASSPTGDQETQYF. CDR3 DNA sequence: TGTGCCAGCAGCCCGACAGGGGACCAAGAGACCCAGTACTTC.